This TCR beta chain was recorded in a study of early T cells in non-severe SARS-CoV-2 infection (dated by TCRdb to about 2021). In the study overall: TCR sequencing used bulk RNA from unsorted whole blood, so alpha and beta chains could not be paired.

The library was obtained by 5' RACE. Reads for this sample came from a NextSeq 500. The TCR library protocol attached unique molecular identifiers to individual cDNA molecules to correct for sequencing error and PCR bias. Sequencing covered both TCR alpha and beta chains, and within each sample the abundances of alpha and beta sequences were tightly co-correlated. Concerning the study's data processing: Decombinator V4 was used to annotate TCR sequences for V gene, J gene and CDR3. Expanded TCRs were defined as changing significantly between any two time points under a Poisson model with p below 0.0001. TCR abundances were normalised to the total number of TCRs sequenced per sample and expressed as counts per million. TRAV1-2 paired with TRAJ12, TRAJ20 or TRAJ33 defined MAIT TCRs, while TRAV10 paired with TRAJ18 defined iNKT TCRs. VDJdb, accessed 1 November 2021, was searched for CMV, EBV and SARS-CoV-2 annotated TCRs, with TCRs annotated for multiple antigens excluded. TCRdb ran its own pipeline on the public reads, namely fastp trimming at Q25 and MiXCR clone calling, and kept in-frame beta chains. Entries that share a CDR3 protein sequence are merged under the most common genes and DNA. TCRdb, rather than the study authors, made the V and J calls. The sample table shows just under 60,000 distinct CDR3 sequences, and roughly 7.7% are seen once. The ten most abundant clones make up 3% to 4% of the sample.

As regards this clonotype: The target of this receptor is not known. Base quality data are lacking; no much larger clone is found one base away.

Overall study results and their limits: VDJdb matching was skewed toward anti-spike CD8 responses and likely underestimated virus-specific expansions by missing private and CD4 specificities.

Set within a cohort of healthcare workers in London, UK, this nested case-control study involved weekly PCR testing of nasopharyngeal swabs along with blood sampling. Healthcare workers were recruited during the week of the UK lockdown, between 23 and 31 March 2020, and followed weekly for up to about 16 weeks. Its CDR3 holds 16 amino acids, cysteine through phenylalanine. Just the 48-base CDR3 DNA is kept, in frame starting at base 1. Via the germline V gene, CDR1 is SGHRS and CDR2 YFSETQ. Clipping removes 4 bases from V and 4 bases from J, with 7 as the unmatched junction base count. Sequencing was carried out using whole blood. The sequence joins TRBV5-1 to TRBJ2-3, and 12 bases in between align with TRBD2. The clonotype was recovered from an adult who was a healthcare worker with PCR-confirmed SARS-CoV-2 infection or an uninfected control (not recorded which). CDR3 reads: CASSLKTSGSADTQYF. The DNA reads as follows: TGCGCCAGCAGCCTGAAGACTAGCGGGAGCGCAGATACGCAGTATTTT. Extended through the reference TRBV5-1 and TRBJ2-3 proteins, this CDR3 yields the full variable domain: KAGVTQTPRYLIKTRGQQVTLSCSPISGHRSVSWYQQTPGQGLQFLFEYFSETQRNKGNFPGRFSGRQFSNSRSEMNVSTLELGDSALYLCASSLKTSGSADTQYFGPGTRLTVL.